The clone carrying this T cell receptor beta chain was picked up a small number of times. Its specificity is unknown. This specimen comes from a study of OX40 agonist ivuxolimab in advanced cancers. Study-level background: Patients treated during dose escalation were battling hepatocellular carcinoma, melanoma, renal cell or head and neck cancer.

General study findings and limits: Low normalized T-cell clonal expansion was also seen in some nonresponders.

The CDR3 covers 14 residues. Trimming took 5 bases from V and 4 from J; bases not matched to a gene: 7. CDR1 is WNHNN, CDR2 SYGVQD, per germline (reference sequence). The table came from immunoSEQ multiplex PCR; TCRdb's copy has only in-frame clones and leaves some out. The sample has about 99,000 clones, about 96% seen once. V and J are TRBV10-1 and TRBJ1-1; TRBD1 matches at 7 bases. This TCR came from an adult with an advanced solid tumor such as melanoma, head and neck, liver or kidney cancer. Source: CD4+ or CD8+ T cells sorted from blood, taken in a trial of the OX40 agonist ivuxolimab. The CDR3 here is CASSPTGAGTEAFF. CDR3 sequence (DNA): TGCGCCAGCAGTCCCACAGGGGCCGGCACTGAAGCTTTCTTT.